The 32 T cell receptor beta chains below were found in one sample sequenced in a study of OX40 agonist ivuxolimab in advanced cancers. Here immunoSEQ multiplex PCR was the method, and the copy in TCRdb shows in-frame clones only, minus some. The sample has 75,000 to 90,000 clones; around 85% are singletons. The sample was CD4+ or CD8+ T cells sorted from blood, taken in a trial of the OX40 agonist ivuxolimab. The receptors here all came from an adult with an advanced solid tumor such as melanoma, head and neck, liver or kidney cancer.

This chain joins TRBV5-1 and TRBJ2-5, with 7 bases fitting TRBD1. Germline V gene lookup returns CDR1 SGHRS and CDR2 YFSETQ. CDR3 length: 15 residues. V gave up 2 bases and J gave up 0 bases; unmatched junction bases: 4. CDR3 sequence (DNA): TGCGCCAGCAGCTTCCGGACAGGCTACCAAGAGACCCAGTACTTC. As protein: CASSFRTGYQETQYF.

The chain carries TRBV7-9 and TRBJ2-7, with 9 positions matching TRBD2. The V gene end was trimmed by 5 bases and the J gene end by 7 bases; junction bases not matched to a gene: 9. Per the germline V gene, CDR1 is SEHNR and CDR2 is FQNEAQ (reference sequence). This CDR3 has 14 amino acids. The CDR3 DNA reads as TGTGCCAGCAGCCTTAGCGGGGGCCTCGGGGAGCAGTACTTC. As protein: CASSLSGGLGEQYF.

This clone has just one count. The chain is built from TRBV30 and TRBJ1-2; D ambiguous. Per the germline V gene, CDR1 is GTSNPN and CDR2 is SVGIG (reference sequence). V lost 2 bases and J 0 bases, leaving 13 bases between the germline ends. This CDR3 comprises 15 residues. The CDR3 region is CAWSSGLKANYGYTF. The DNA for the CDR3 is TGTGCCTGGAGTAGCGGCTTAAAAGCTAACTATGGCTACACCTTC.

This clone appeared many times. The chain has TRBV7-2 and TRBJ1-2; TRBD1 matches at 7 bases. V gave up 6 bases and J gave up 5 bases; unmatched junction bases: 9. The CDR3 covers 14 residues. From germline, CDR1 is SGHTA and CDR2 FQGNSA. CDR3 residues: CASSSGGPYYGYTF. The CDR3 DNA sequence: TGTGCCAGCAGTTCAGGGGGACCCTATTATGGCTACACCTTC.

This clone was found a few times. Other DNA sequences from this sample encode an identical CDR3 as well. The rearrangement uses TRBV5-1 and TRBJ1-4, with TRBD1 as a possible D gene (5 bases). Germline CDR1 SGHRS, CDR2 YFSETQ. The V end was cut by 1 base, the J end by 4 bases, with 11 bases between. There are 15 residues in the CDR3. The CDR3 reads CASSLSGTDNEKLFF. In DNA, the CDR3 is TGCGCCAGCAGCTTGTCAGGGACCGATAATGAAAAACTGTTTTTT. Complete variable domain (other parts from reference TRBV5-1 and TRBJ1-4): KAGVTQTPRYLIKTRGQQVTLSCSPISGHRSVSWYQQTPGQGLQFLFEYFSETQRNKGNFPGRFSGRQFSNSRSEMNVSTLELGDSALYLCASSLSGTDNEKLFFGSGTQLSVL.

The V gene is TRBV7-8, the J gene TRBJ2-5; D unclear. Germline lookup yields CDR1 SGHVS and CDR2 FQNEAQ. The length of the CDR3 is 14 residues. With 5 bases removed from V and 6 bases from J, the gap between germline ends came to 16 bases. The CDR3 loop reads CASSPPNEKKTQYF. The DNA for the CDR3 is TGTGCCAGCAGCCCGCCGAACGAAAAGAAGACCCAGTACTTC.

This clone was recorded only once. V and J are TRBV6-1 and TRBJ1-5; 7 bases map to TRBD1. Germline loops: CDR1 MNHNS, CDR2 SASEGT. CDR3 length: 14 amino acids. J was trimmed by 4 bases and V by 8 bases; bases with no gene match: 8. CDR3 DNA sequence: TGTGCCAGCCGACAGGGTGGGTCAAATCAGCCCCAGCATTTT. Residues: CASRQGGSNQPQHF.

This rearrangement joins TRBV9 to TRBJ2-2; TRBD1 is a possible D gene (5 bases). V was shortened by 7 bases and J by 6 bases, with 19 bases between the two germline ends. Germline V gene sequence: CDR1 SGDLS, CDR2 YYNGEE. This CDR3 contains 15 residues. CDR3 in amino acids: CASSLGVGLSGELFF. The CDR3 bases are TGTGCCAGCTCCCTAGGGGTAGGCCTTTCCGGGGAGCTGTTTTTT.

V is TRBV7-3 and J is TRBJ2-2; 9 bases fit TRBD1. V dropped 4 bases and J dropped 0; count of bases not matched to a gene: 3. Germline V lookup: CDR1 SGHTA, CDR2 FQGTGA. The CDR3 is 16 amino acids. The CDR3 loop reads CASSSWDRANTGELFF. CDR3 DNA sequence: TGTGCCAGCAGCTCTTGGGACAGGGCGAACACCGGGGAGCTGTTTTTT.

V is TRBV15 and J is TRBJ1-5, with 8 bases matching TRBD1. With 3 bases clipped from V and 3 bases from J, the junction kept 4 bases outside the gene matches. This CDR3 has 15 amino acids. From germline, CDR1 is LNHNV and CDR2 YYDKDF (reference sequence). In DNA form, the CDR3 reads TGTGCCACCAGCAGGGACAGGGTAGACAATCAGCCCCAGCATTTT. Translation: CATSRDRVDNQPQHF.

This sequence joins TRBV11-2 and TRBJ2-1, with 8 positions matching TRBD2. V lost 5 bases, J lost 6 bases, and 9 bases stayed unmatched. Germline CDR1 and CDR2: SGHAT and FQNNGV. The CDR3 sequence is 15 residues long. This CDR3 is CASSRGVRGGNEQFF. CDR3 in DNA: TGTGCCAGCAGCCGTGGTGTACGGGGGGGCAATGAGCAGTTCTTC.

In its sample, this clone was seen once. This sequence joins TRBV12-5 and TRBJ2-1; D uncertain. Between the trimmed V and J ends, which lost 4 bases and 4 bases, there was a span of 11 bases. This CDR3 is built from 14 residues. Germline CDR1 LGHNT, CDR2 FRNRAP. The CDR3 DNA is TGTGCTAGTGGTTCAGGAACCGGTTACAATGAGCAGTTCTTC. Encoded protein: CASGSGTGYNEQFF.

This clone was observed once. V usage is TRBV7-8 and J usage is TRBJ2-1; D gene uncertain. The CDR3 extends over 14 amino acids. Germline loops: CDR1 SGHVS, CDR2 FQNEAQ. Trimming left V 4 bases short and J 10 bases short, with 17 bases between. CDR3 in amino acids: CASSSYDIFREQFF. Here the CDR3 DNA reads TGTGCCAGCAGCTCTTATGATATTTTTAGGGAGCAGTTCTTC.

The gene calls are TRBV27 and TRBJ2-1; 8 bases line up with TRBD2. CDR3 length: 15 amino acids. V dropped 7 bases and J dropped 3; count of bases not matched to a gene: 8. Germline V gene sequence: CDR1 MNHEY, CDR2 SMNVEV (reference sequence). The CDR3 region has the DNA TGTGCCAGCACCCCTTTCGGGGGGGGCTACAATGAGCAGTTCTTC. Protein: CASTPFGGGYNEQFF.

This clone has more than one count but fewer than ten. V is TRBV2 and J is TRBJ2-7, with a weak D call TRBD1 (5 bases). Germline CDR1 is SNHLY and CDR2 is FYNNEI. V was cut by 5 bases and J by 0 bases, with 8 bases left in between. The CDR3 runs to 13 residues. Here the CDR3 DNA reads TGTGCCAGCAGTCGACAGAGCTCCTACGAGCAGTACTTC. Residues: CASSRQSSYEQYF. Combining the CDR3 with reference TRBV2 and TRBJ2-7 gives the whole variable domain EPEVTQTPSHQVTQMGQEVILRCVPISNHLYFYWYRQILGQKVEFLVSFYNNEISEKSEIFDDQFSVERPDGSNFTLKIRSTKLEDSAMYFCASSRQSSYEQYFGPGTRLTVT.

This clone was found many times. The chain recombines TRBV7-9 with TRBJ1-1; unclear D gene. The CDR3 contains 12 residues. Trimming cost V 1 base and J 6 bases, with 6 bases left between them. Germline V gene lookup returns CDR1 SEHNR and CDR2 FQNEAQ (reference sequence). CDR3 protein: CASSLVVAEAFF. DNA of the CDR3: TGTGCCAGCAGCTTAGTTGTGGCTGAAGCTTTCTTT.

The rearrangement links TRBV7-8 to TRBJ1-2, with D possibly TRBD1 on 6 matching bases. V was clipped by 5 bases and J by 4 bases, with 14 bases between them. Germline lookup yields CDR1 SGHVS and CDR2 FQNEAQ. The CDR3 spans 14 residues. Here the CDR3 DNA reads TGTGCCAGCAGCCCTCATCAGGGGATCTATGGCTACACCTTC. It yields the protein CASSPHQGIYGYTF. The full variable domain, rest sourced from reference TRBV7-8 and TRBJ1-2, is GAGVSQSPRYKVAKRGQDVALRCDPISGHVSLFWYQQALGQGPEFLTYFQNEAQLDKSGLPSDRFFAERPEGSVSTLKIQRTQQEDSAVYLCASSPHQGIYGYTFGSGTRLTVV.

The chain joins TRBV9 to TRBJ2-5; no reliable D call. Germline V gene data show CDR1 as SGDLS and CDR2 as YYNGEE. This CDR3 has 14 residues. Deletions cut 0 bases from V and 3 bases from J, with 9 bases between. CDR3 loop: CASSVDYAEETQYF. CDR3 bases: TGTGCCAGCAGCGTAGATTATGCGGAAGAGACCCAGTACTTC.

V usage is TRBV12-5 and J usage is TRBJ2-2; tentatively, D is TRBD2 (5 bases). The CDR3 sequence is 16 residues long. Germline lookup yields CDR1 LGHNT and CDR2 FRNRAP. The V gene lost 3 bases and the J gene lost 1 base, with 12 bases spanning the gap. The CDR3: CASGFWVARNTGELFF. The CDR3 nucleotides read TGTGCTAGTGGTTTTTGGGTAGCGAGGAACACCGGGGAGCTGTTTTTT.

CDR3 loop: CASRRQGSTEAFF. The CDR3 DNA is TGTGCCAGCCGGAGACAGGGGAGCACTGAAGCTTTCTTT. The V call is TRBV19, the J call TRBJ1-1, with 8 bases identical to TRBD1. Germline lookup yields CDR1 LNHDA and CDR2 SQIVND (reference sequence). The CDR3 totals 13 residues. V dropped 9 bases and J dropped 4; count of bases not matched to a gene: 7.

This clone was detected only a few times. This chain joins TRBV4-2 and TRBJ1-6; D is unresolved. CDR3 length equals 12 residues. Germline V CDR1 and CDR2: LGHNA, YNFKEQ. V lost 4 bases and J 7 bases, leaving 5 bases between the germline ends. The CDR3 region has the DNA TGTGCCAGCAGCCGGGCGAATTCACCCCTCCACTTT. Amino acid sequence: CASSRANSPLHF.

This clone has a handful of counts. Distinct nucleotide sequences in the sample also encode this CDR3. The rearrangement joins TRBV30 to TRBJ1-5; D is unresolved. The germline CDR1 and CDR2 sequences are GTSNPN and SVGIG (reference sequence). The CDR3 is made up of 15 amino acids. Trimming pared 0 bases from V and 3 bases from J, leaving 12 bases between. The CDR3 is CAWSVVGRNNQPQHF. The CDR3 DNA is TGTGCCTGGAGTGTAGTAGGGCGAAACAATCAGCCCCAGCATTTT.

The CDR3 nucleotides read TGTGCCAGCAGCTTAAACGTGCTTTCCGAGCAGTACTTC. Protein sequence: CASSLNVLSEQYF. The chain uses TRBV7-2 and TRBJ2-7; unclear D gene. CDR1 and CDR2 (germline): SGHTA, FQGNSA. Trimming stripped 2 bases from V and 6 bases from J, with 11 bases between. This CDR3 spans 13 amino acids.

This clone was seen a handful of times. J is TRBJ2-1 and V is TRBV5-1; TRBD2 matches 7 bases. The CDR3 runs to 16 residues. Germline V CDR1 and CDR2: SGHRS, YFSETQ. Unmatched junction bases numbered 8, after V lost 1 base and J lost 4 bases. CDR3 loop: CASSLRASGVYNEQFF. CDR3 coding DNA: TGCGCCAGCAGCTTGCGGGCTAGCGGTGTGTACAATGAGCAGTTCTTC.

The chain links TRBV14 to TRBJ2-7, with 10 bases matching TRBD1. The V and J ends lost 11 bases and 3 bases, in that order; junction bases with no gene match: 4. Germline V CDR1 and CDR2: SGHDN, FVKESK. The CDR3 runs 12 residues. CDR3 sequence reads: CAGGQGSYEQYF. Written as DNA, the CDR3 is TGTGCCGGGGGACAGGGGAGCTACGAGCAGTACTTC.

V and J are TRBV27 and TRBJ2-7, with 12 bases matching TRBD1. The CDR3 totals 16 residues. Germline CDR1 MNHEY, CDR2 SMNVEV (reference sequence). Germline trimming cut 2 bases from V and 2 bases from J; bases unmatched to any gene: 4. CDR3 DNA: TGTGCCAGCAGTTTAACCGGGACAGGGGGCACCTACGAGCAGTACTTC. It translates to CASSLTGTGGTYEQYF.

The chain combines TRBV20-1 with TRBJ2-7, with TRBD1 matching 7 bases. This CDR3 has 11 residues. The V gene end was trimmed by 3 bases and the J gene end by 7 bases; junction bases not matched to a gene: 3. The V gene's germline CDR1 is DFQATT and CDR2 SNEGSKA (reference sequence). The CDR3: CSASRGLEQYF. The CDR3 coding sequence is TGCAGTGCTAGTAGGGGGCTGGAGCAGTACTTC.

The chain is built from TRBV10-3 and TRBJ2-7; 9 bases map to TRBD1. The trim removed 6 bases at V and 4 bases at J, leaving 4 bases unmatched. The germline gives CDR1 ENHRY, CDR2 SYGVKD. CDR3 length: 13 amino acids. DNA for the CDR3: TGTGCCATCAGAGGGACAGGGAGGTACGAGCAGTACTTC. Residues: CAIRGTGRYEQYF.

V gene TRBV6-5 combines with J gene TRBJ2-3; D tentatively fits TRBD1 or TRBD2 (5 bases each). CDR3 length: 14 amino acids. CDR1 is MNHEY and CDR2 is SVGAGI in the germline V gene. V was clipped by 2 bases and J by 5 bases, with 11 bases between them. Here the CDR3 reads CASSYRDAGDTQYF. The DNA of the CDR3 is TGTGCCAGCAGTTACCGGGACGCCGGAGATACGCAGTATTTT.

V and J are TRBV2 and TRBJ1-5; a possible D gene is TRBD1 (6 bases). CDR1 and CDR2 (germline): SNHLY, FYNNEI. CDR3 size: 14 residues. The V and J ends lost 7 bases and 0 bases respectively, with 10 bases between them. As DNA, the CDR3 is TGTGCCAGCATGGACAGATATAGCAATCAGCCCCAGCATTTT. It codes for CASMDRYSNQPQHF.

The V and J genes are TRBV19 and TRBJ2-2, with 8 bases matching TRBD1. V lost 3 bases and J lost 4; bases outside the gene matches: 4. This CDR3 comprises 15 residues. Germline values: CDR1 LNHDA, CDR2 SQIVND (reference sequence). The CDR3 region has the DNA TGTGCCAGTAGTATGCGACAGGGGTCCACCGGGGAGCTGTTTTTT. It specifies CASSMRQGSTGELFF.

The rearrangement joins TRBV20-1 to TRBJ2-5, with D uncertain. V dropped 2 bases and J dropped 4 bases, with 5 bases sitting between them. The CDR3 is 11 residues long. Germline V gives CDR1 DFQATT, CDR2 SNEGSKA (reference sequence). For the CDR3, the DNA is TGCAGTGCTAGACCCCCAGAGACCCAGTACTTC. Amino acids: CSARPPETQYF.